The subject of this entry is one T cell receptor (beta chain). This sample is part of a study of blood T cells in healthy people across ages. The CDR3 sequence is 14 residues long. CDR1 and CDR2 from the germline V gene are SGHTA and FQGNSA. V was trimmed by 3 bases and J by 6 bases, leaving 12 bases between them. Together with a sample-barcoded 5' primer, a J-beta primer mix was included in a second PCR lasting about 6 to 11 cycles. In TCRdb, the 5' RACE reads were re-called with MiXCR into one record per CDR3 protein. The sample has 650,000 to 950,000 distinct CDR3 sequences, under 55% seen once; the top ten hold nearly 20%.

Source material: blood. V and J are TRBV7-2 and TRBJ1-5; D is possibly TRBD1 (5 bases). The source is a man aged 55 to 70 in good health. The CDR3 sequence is CASSLFFGAQPQHF. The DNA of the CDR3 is TGTGCCAGCAGCTTGTTCTTCGGGGCTCAGCCCCAGCATTTT.